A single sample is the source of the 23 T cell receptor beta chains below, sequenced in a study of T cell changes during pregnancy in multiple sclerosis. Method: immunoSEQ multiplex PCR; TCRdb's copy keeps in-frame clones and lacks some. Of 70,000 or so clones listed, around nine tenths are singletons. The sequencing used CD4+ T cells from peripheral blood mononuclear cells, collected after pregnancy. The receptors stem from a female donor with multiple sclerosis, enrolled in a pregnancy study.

The DNA of the CDR3 is TGTGCCAGCAGCCCGCGCGGTGTCGGCGGAGTGGAGACCCAGTACTTC. This gives the protein CASSPRGVGGVETQYF. The chain links TRBV7-2 to TRBJ2-5; no clear D. The CDR3 loop spans 16 amino acids. V dropped 5 bases and J dropped 5 bases, with 21 bases sitting between them. Germline CDR1 reads SGHTA; CDR2 reads FQGNSA. The entire variable domain, with the rest obtained from reference TRBV7-2 and TRBJ2-5, is as follows: GAGVSQSPSNKVTEKGKDVELRCDPISGHTALYWYRQSLGQGLEFLIYFQGNSAPDKSGLPSDRFSAERTGGSVSTLTIQRTQQEDSAVYLCASSPRGVGGVETQYFGPGTRLLVL.

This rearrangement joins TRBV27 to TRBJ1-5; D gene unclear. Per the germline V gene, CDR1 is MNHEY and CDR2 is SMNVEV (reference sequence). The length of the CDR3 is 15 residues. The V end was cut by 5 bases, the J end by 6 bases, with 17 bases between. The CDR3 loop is CASSPLEGRIQPQHF. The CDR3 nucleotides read TGTGCCAGCAGTCCCCTGGAGGGAAGAATTCAGCCCCAGCATTTT.

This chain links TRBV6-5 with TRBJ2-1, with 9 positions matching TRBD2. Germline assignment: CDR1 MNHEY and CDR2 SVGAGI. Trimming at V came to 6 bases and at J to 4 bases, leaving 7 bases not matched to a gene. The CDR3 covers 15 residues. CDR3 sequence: CASRTAGGPYNEQFF. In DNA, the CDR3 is TGTGCCAGCAGGACAGCGGGGGGCCCATACAATGAGCAGTTCTTC.

The DNA for the CDR3 is TGCGCCAGCAGTCAATCCGGCAGGGTGTGGCCTAATGAAAAACTGTTTTTT. Residues: CASSQSGRVWPNEKLFF. The gene calls are TRBV23-1 and TRBJ1-4; maybe TRBD1 (5 bases). TRBV23-1 is assigned to the ORF class and has an uncertain function. The CDR3 totals 17 residues. Between the trimmed V and J ends, which lost 0 bases and 3 bases, there was a span of 14 bases.

The CDR3: CASRPGGNYNEQFF. In nucleotides, the CDR3 is TGCGCCAGCCGCCCCGGAGGGAACTACAATGAGCAGTTCTTC. The V gene is TRBV4-1, the J gene TRBJ2-1, with a weak D call TRBD2 (6 bases). V dropped 8 bases and J dropped 3 bases, with 14 bases sitting between them. There are 14 residues in the CDR3. Germline loops: CDR1 MGHRA, CDR2 YSYEKL.

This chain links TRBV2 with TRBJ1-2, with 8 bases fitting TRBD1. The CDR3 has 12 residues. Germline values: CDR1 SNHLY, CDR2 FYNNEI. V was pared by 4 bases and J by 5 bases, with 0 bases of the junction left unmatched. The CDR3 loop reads CASSGDRYGYTF. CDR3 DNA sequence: TGTGCCAGCAGTGGGGACAGGTATGGCTACACCTTC.

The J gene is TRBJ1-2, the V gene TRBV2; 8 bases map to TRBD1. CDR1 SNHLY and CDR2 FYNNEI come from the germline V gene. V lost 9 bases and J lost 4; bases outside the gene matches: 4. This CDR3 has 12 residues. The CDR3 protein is CASTTGGYGYTF. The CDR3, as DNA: TGTGCCAGTACCACAGGGGGCTATGGCTACACCTTC.

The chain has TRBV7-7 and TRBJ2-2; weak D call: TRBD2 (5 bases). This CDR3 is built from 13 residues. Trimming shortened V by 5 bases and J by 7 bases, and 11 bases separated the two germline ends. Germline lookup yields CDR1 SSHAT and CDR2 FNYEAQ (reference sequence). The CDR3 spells CASSPGVDGELFF. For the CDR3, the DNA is TGTGCCAGCAGCCCCGGGGTCGACGGGGAGCTGTTTTTT.

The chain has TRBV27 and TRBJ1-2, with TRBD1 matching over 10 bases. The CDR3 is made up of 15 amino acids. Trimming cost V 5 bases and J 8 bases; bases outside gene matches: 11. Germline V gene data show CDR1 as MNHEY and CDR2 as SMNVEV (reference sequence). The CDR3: CASSPTGTGVVGYTF. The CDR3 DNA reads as TGTGCCAGCAGTCCTACCGGGACAGGGGTTGTCGGCTACACCTTC.

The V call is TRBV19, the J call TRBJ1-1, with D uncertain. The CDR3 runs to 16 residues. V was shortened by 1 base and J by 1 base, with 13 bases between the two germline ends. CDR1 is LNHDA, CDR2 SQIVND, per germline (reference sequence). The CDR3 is CASSIVAGLGNTEAFF. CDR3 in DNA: TGTGCCAGTAGTATAGTGGCGGGCCTGGGGAACACTGAAGCTTTCTTT.

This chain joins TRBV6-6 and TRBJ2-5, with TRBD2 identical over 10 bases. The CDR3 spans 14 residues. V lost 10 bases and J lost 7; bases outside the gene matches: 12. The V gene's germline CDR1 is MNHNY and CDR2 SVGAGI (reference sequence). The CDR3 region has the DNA TGTGCCACTCACTCCGCCGGGACTAGCGTGACCCAGTACTTC. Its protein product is CATHSAGTSVTQYF.

The chain's CDR3 is CASSPSGGLRINYGYTF. In nucleotides, the CDR3 is TGTGCCAGCAGCCCGAGTGGGGGACTCCGTATCAACTATGGCTACACCTTC. The chain employs TRBV9 and TRBJ1-2; perhaps TRBD1 as D (5 bases). CDR1 and CDR2 (germline): SGDLS, YYNGEE. The CDR3 length is 17 residues. The V end was cut by 4 bases, the J end by 2 bases, with 21 bases between. Based on the CDR3 plus reference TRBV9 and TRBJ1-2, the full variable domain is DSGVTQTPKHLITATGQRVTLRCSPRSGDLSVYWYQQSLDQGLQFLIQYYNGEERAKGNILERFSAQQFPDLHSELNLSSLELGDSALYFCASSPSGGLRINYGYTFGSGTRLTVV.

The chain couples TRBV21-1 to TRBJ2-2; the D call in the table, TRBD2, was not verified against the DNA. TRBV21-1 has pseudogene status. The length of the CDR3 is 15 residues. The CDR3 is CAKFSGGSLTGELFF. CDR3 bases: TGTGCCAAATTTAGCGGGGGGTCCCTCACCGGGGAGCTGTTTTTT.

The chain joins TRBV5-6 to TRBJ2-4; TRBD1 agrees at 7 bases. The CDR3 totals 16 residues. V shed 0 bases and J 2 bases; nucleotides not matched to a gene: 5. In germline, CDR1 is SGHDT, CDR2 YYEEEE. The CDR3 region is CASSLDGRGTKNIQYF. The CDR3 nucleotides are TGTGCCAGCAGCTTGGATGGCAGGGGGACCAAAAACATTCAGTACTTC.

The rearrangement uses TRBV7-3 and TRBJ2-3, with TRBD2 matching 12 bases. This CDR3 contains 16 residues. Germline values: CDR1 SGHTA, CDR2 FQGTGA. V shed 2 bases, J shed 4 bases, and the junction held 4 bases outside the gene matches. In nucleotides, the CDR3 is TGTGCCAGCAGCTTACTAGCGGGGGGGCCCGCAGATACGCAGTATTTT. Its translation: CASSLLAGGPADTQYF.

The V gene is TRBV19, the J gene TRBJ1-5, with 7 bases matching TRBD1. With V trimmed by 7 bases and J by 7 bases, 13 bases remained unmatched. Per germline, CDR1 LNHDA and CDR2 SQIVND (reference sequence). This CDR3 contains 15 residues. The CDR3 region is CASIEDLGGRQPQHF. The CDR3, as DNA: TGTGCCAGTATCGAAGATTTAGGGGGCAGGCAGCCCCAGCATTTT.

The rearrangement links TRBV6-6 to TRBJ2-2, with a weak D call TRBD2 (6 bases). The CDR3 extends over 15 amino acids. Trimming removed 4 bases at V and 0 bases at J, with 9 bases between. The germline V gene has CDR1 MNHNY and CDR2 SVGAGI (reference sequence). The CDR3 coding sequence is TGTGCCAGCAGTTGGGGACTGTCGAACACCGGGGAGCTGTTTTTT. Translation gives CASSWGLSNTGELFF.

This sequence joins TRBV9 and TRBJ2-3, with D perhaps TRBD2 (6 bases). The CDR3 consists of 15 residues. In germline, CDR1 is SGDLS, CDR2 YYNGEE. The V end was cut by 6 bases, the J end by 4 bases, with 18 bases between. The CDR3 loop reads CASNFGGALADTQYF. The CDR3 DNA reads TGTGCCAGCAATTTCGGGGGAGCCCTTGCAGATACGCAGTATTTT. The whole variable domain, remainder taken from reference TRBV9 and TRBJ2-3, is DSGVTQTPKHLITATGQRVTLRCSPRSGDLSVYWYQQSLDQGLQFLIQYYNGEERAKGNILERFSAQQFPDLHSELNLSSLELGDSALYFCASNFGGALADTQYFGPGTRLTVL.

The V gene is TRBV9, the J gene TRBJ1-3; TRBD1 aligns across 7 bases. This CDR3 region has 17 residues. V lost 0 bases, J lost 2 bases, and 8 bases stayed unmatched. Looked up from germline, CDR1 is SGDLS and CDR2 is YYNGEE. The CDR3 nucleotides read TGTGCCAGCAGCGTAGCCGCCCTAGGGACAGCTGGAAACACCATATATTTT. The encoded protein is CASSVAALGTAGNTIYF.

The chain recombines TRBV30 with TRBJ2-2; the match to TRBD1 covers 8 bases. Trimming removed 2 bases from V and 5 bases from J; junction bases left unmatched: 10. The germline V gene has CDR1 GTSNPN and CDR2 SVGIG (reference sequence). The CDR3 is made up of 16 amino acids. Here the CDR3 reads CAWSPRTGRGTGELFF. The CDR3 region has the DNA TGTGCCTGGAGTCCCAGGACAGGGCGGGGAACCGGGGAGCTGTTTTTT. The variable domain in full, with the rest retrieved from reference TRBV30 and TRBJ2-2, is SQTIHQWPATLVQPVGSPLSLECTVEGTSNPNLYWYRQAAGRGLQLLFYSVGIGQISSEVPQNLSASRPQDRQFILSSKKLLLSDSGFYLCAWSPRTGRGTGELFFGEGSRLTVL.

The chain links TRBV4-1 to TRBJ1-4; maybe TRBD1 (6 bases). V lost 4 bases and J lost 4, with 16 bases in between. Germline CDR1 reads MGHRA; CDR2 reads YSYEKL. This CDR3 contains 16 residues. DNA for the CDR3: TGCGCCAGCAGCCCTATTAAGACAGGATATAATGAAAAACTGTTTTTT. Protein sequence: CASSPIKTGYNEKLFF.

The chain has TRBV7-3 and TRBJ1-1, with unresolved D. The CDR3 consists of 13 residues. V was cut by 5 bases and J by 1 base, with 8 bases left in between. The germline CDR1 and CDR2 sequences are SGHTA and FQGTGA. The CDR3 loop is CASSLYRNTEAFF. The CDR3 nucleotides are TGTGCCAGCAGCCTTTACAGGAACACTGAAGCTTTCTTT. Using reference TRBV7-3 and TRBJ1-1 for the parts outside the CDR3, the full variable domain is GAGVSQTPSNKVTEKGKYVELRCDPISGHTALYWYRQSLGQGPEFLIYFQGTGAADDSGLPNDRFFAVRPEGSVSTLKIQRTERGDSAVYLCASSLYRNTEAFFGQGTRLTVV.

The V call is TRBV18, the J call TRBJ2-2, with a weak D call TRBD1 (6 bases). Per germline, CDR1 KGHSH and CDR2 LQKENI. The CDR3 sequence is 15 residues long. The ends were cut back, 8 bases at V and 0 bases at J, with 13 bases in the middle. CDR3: CASARQETNTGELFF. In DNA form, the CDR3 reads TGTGCCAGCGCACGACAGGAGACGAACACCGGGGAGCTGTTTTTT.